Listed below are T cell receptor beta chains from one sample, sequenced in a study of blood T cell repertoires in COVID-19. The assay was immunoSEQ multiplex PCR, and TCRdb's table has in-frame clones only and misses some. The profile shows about 78,000 clones, roughly 86% of them singletons. Sequencing used peripheral blood. Receptor source: a man over 45 with active or convalescent COVID-19. Each CDR3 is given with its conserved first and last residue. The D gene is left open where the match is weak. A clone size is listed for some rows: how often the clone was seen (once, few, many), or a class if it is expanded.

.	TRBV7-2	once	TRBJ1-1	CASSTTPNTEAFF	TGTGCCAGCAGCACTACTCCAAACACTGAAGCTTTCTTT
TRBD1	TRBV3-1/TRBV3-2	.	TRBJ1-1	CASSPGQGAMNTEAFF	TGTGCCAGCAGCCCGGGACAGGGGGCGATGAACACTGAAGCTTTCTTT
.	TRBV27	.	TRBJ1-4	CASSSDRLATNEKLFF	TGTGCCAGCAGTTCGGACAGACTTGCAACTAATGAAAAACTGTTTTTT
.	TRBV6-1	medium-sized	TRBJ1-2	CASSDGLIPRGYTF	TGTGCCAGCAGTGACGGACTGATTCCTAGGGGCTACACCTTC
.	TRBV2	few	TRBJ1-6	CASSELRIQNNSPLHF	TGTGCCAGCAGTGAATTGAGAATCCAAAATAATTCACCCCTCCACTTT
TRBD2	TRBV7-6	.	TRBJ2-5	CASSLAASGGDVQETQYF	TGTGCCAGCAGCTTAGCGGCTAGCGGGGGGGACGTTCAAGAGACCCAGTACTTC
TRBD1	TRBV11-3	.	TRBJ2-2	CASSPGLGQKNTGELFF	TGTGCCAGCAGCCCTGGACTGGGACAGAAAAACACCGGGGAGCTGTTTTTT
TRBD2	TRBV15	once	TRBJ2-3	CATSTGGGTDTQYF	TGTGCCACCAGCACTGGGGGGGGCACAGATACGCAGTATTTT
TRBD1	TRBV3-1/TRBV3-2	.	TRBJ1-3	CASSRQGPPGNTIYF	TGTGCCAGCAGCCGACAGGGCCCACCTGGAAACACCATATATTTT
TRBD2	TRBV11-2	.	TRBJ2-5	CASSILAGGKETQYF	TGTGCCAGCAGCATCCTAGCGGGGGGGAAAGAGACCCAGTACTTC
TRBD1	TRBV5-1	.	TRBJ2-5	CASSYTGAGLEETQYF	TGCGCCAGCAGCTACACAGGGGCTGGGTTAGAAGAGACCCAGTACTTC
TRBD1	TRBV28	.	TRBJ1-2	CASRTGGDGYTF	TGTGCCAGCCGGACAGGGGGCGATGGCTACACCTTC
.	TRBV6-6	.	TRBJ1-2	CASSTAGAGANYGYTF	TGTGCCAGCAGTACCGCCGGGGCAGGGGCGAACTATGGCTACACCTTC
.	TRBV5-5	.	TRBJ1-6	CASSRGAGADNSPLHF	TGTGCCAGCAGCCGGGGGGCAGGGGCTGATAATTCACCCCTCCACTTT
TRBD2	TRBV5-1	.	TRBJ2-5	CASSLGLAGGLTRETQYF	TGCGCCAGCAGCCTCGGCTTAGCGGGGGGACTAACCAGGGAGACCCAGTACTTC
TRBD1	TRBV19	.	TRBJ1-5	CASSILPTGFNQPQHF	TGTGCCAGTAGTATTTTACCGACAGGGTTCAATCAGCCCCAGCATTTT
.	TRBV12-3/TRBV12-4	.	TRBJ1-2	CASSSTTNYGYTF	TGTGCCAGCAGTTCGACTACTAACTATGGCTACACCTTC
TRBD2	TRBV9	.	TRBJ2-3	CAIKLAGGPDTQYF	TGTGCCATCAAACTAGCGGGGGGCCCAGATACGCAGTATTTT
TRBD1	TRBV5-1	once	TRBJ1-2	CASSAGQEYGYTF	TGCGCCAGCAGCGCGGGACAGGAATATGGCTACACCTTC
TRBD2	TRBV5-1	.	TRBJ2-5	CASSESGAPQETQYF	TGCGCCAGCAGCGAAAGCGGGGCCCCCCAAGAGACCCAGTACTTC
.	TRBV27	.	TRBJ1-4	CASSLSPGLATNEKLFF	TGTGCCAGCAGTTTATCTCCAGGGTTAGCAACTAATGAAAAACTGTTTTTT
.	TRBV5-1	.	TRBJ1-2	CASSPGMYGYTF	TGCGCCAGCAGCCCAGGGATGTATGGCTACACCTTC
.	TRBV28	once	TRBJ2-2	CASNSWQVYTGELFF	TGTGCCAGCAATTCCTGGCAGGTATACACCGGGGAGCTGTTTTTT
.	TRBV30	.	TRBJ2-2	CAWTQGHNTGELFF	TGTGCCTGGACCCAGGGACATAACACCGGGGAGCTGTTTTTT
TRBD1	TRBV28	.	TRBJ1-5	CASSPGQGVYSNQPQHF	TGTGCCAGCAGTCCCGGACAGGGGGTTTATAGCAATCAGCCCCAGCATTTT
.	TRBV7-9	.	TRBJ1-1	CASSLWARGNTEAFF	TGTGCCAGCAGCTTATGGGCAAGGGGGAACACTGAAGCTTTCTTT
.	TRBV25-1	.	TRBJ1-4	CASSDEGGYRTEKLFF	TGTGCCAGCAGTGATGAGGGTGGGTACCGGACTGAAAAACTGTTTTTT
.	TRBV3-1/TRBV3-2	.	TRBJ1-2	CASSQEGGANYGYTF	TGTGCCAGCAGCCAAGAGGGGGGGGCTAACTATGGCTACACCTTC
TRBD2	TRBV6-2/TRBV6-3	.	TRBJ2-7	CASSYEGLGVYEQYF	TGTGCCAGCAGTTACGAGGGACTAGGGGTATACGAGCAGTACTTC
.	TRBV7-5	.	TRBJ1-5	CVRSLGTLDNQPQHF	TGTGTCAGAAGCTTAGGAACTTTAGACAATCAGCCCCAGCATTTT
.	TRBV21-1	.	TRBJ1-6	CASTKVGHCINSYNSPLHF	TGTGCCAGCACCAAAGTGGGACATTGTATCAACTCCTATAATTCACCCCTCCACTTT
.	TRBV14	.	TRBJ2-5	CASSPSGAGSWETQYF	TGTGCCAGCAGCCCGTCAGGGGCCGGGTCGTGGGAGACCCAGTACTTC
TRBD1	TRBV25-1	.	TRBJ1-6	CASSEPRQGPNSPLHF	TGTGCCAGCAGTGAACCCCGACAGGGGCCTAATTCACCCCTCCACTTT
.	TRBV21-1	.	TRBJ2-3	CASSKRVGQGLSDTQYF	TGTGCCAGCAGCAAGAGGGTCGGACAGGGTCTTTCGGATACGCAGTATTTT
TRBD1	TRBV7-9	many	TRBJ1-4	CASSPGTAKTNEKLFF	TGTGCCAGCAGCCCAGGGACAGCGAAAACTAATGAAAAACTGTTTTTT
.	TRBV9	.	TRBJ2-3	CASSVGTSTDTQYF	TGTGCCAGCAGCGTAGGGACTAGCACAGATACGCAGTATTTT
.	TRBV14	.	TRBJ1-2	CASSQGRGGFYGYTF	TGTGCCAGCAGCCAAGGCCGCGGGGGATTCTATGGCTACACCTTC
TRBD1	TRBV6-5	once	TRBJ2-5	CAVGTVWETQYF	TGTGCCGTTGGGACAGTTTGGGAGACCCAGTACTTC